The 21 T cell receptor beta chains below all came from one sample that was sequenced in a study of early T cells in non-severe SARS-CoV-2 infection. In TCRdb, the 5' RACE reads were re-called with MiXCR into one record per CDR3 protein. Of around 30,000 distinct CDR3 sequences listed, about 5.7% were seen once; the top ten hold almost 6.5%. Material for sequencing was whole blood. These receptors were taken from an adult who was a healthcare worker with PCR-confirmed SARS-CoV-2 infection or an uninfected control (not recorded which).

V is TRBV5-4 and J is TRBJ2-2, with TRBD1 matching over 9 bases. V trimming: 4 bases; J trimming: 1 base; junction bases outside the gene matches: 8. The CDR3 is 17 amino acids. CDR1 and CDR2 (germline): SGHNT, YYREEE (reference sequence). The CDR3 reads CASSPGVGQGNTGELFF. CDR3 DNA: TGTGCCAGCAGCCCGGGAGTGGGACAGGGGAACACCGGGGAGCTGTTTTTT. Using reference TRBV5-4 and TRBJ2-2 for the parts outside the CDR3, the full variable domain is ETGVTQSPTHLIKTRGQQVTLRCSSQSGHNTVSWYQQALGQGPQFIFQYYREEENGRGNFPPRFSGLQFPNYSSELNVNALELDDSALYLCASSPGVGQGNTGELFFGEGSRLTVL.

This clonotype was observed at least ten times. The chain carries TRBV18 and TRBJ2-1; D may be TRBD2 (6 bases). The CDR3 totals 16 residues. V lost 3 bases, J lost 7 bases, and 19 bases lay in between. Germline loops: CDR1 KGHSH, CDR2 LQKENI. The CDR3: CASSPQTSSVKNEQFF. The CDR3 nucleotides read TGTGCCAGCTCACCTCAGACTAGTTCGGTTAAGAATGAGCAGTTCTTC.

This clonotype has at least ten counts. This chain links TRBV25-1 with TRBJ2-2; D might be TRBD2 (5 bases). The CDR3 is made up of 15 amino acids. Trimming pared 4 bases from V and 1 base from J, leaving 10 bases between. Looked up from germline, CDR1 is MGHDK and CDR2 is SYGVNS. The CDR3 region is CASSGGSVNTGELFF. CDR3 coding DNA: TGTGCCAGCAGTGGGGGTAGCGTGAACACCGGGGAGCTGTTTTTT.

The chain recombines TRBV15 with TRBJ2-2; the D gene is possibly TRBD1 (5 bases). Germline V gene data show CDR1 as LNHNV and CDR2 as YYDKDF (reference sequence). V lost 0 bases, J lost 7 bases, and 12 bases lay in between. This CDR3 comprises 15 residues. DNA of the CDR3: TGTGCCACCAGCAGAGAGGGCAGGGCAGGCGGGGAGCTGTTTTTT. It is translated as CATSREGRAGGELFF.

This clonotype was counted many times. The V and J genes are TRBV11-2 and TRBJ1-2; D is perhaps TRBD1 (5 bases). Germline V lookup: CDR1 SGHAT, CDR2 FQNNGV. The CDR3 is 14 amino acids. Trimming stripped 3 bases from V and 0 bases from J, with 8 bases between. In nucleotides, the CDR3 is TGTGCCAGCAGCTTGACAGATTCTAACTATGGCTACACCTTC. This sequence encodes CASSLTDSNYGYTF.

This clonotype occurred many times. The chain joins TRBV6-5 to TRBJ1-1; D is undetermined. Trimming took off 5 bases at V and 4 bases at J, with 14 bases between the two ends. CDR1 and CDR2 (germline): MNHEY, SVGAGI. CDR3 size: 14 residues. The CDR3 bases are TGTGCCAGCAGTCATCGGGTTACGGCCACTGAAGCTTTCTTT. Its protein product is CASSHRVTATEAFF.

Concerning this clonotype: Being one base from a much bigger clone, this may be a read error. The gene calls are TRBV5-1 and TRBJ2-2; 9 nucleotides match TRBD1. This CDR3 contains 16 residues. Germline V gene lookup returns CDR1 SGHRS and CDR2 YFSETQ. After removal of 3 bases from V and 7 bases from J, the junction contained 10 bases not matched to a gene. CDR3 sequence reads: CASSSSPGTGNGELFF. In DNA form, the CDR3 reads TGCGCCAGCAGCTCCAGTCCCGGGACAGGGAACGGGGAGCTGTTTTTT.

Details on this clonotype: A read error may explain this, as a much larger clone is one base away. The chain combines TRBV12-3 or TRBV12-4 with TRBJ2-7, with TRBD1 matching over 9 bases. The length of the CDR3 is 15 residues. The CDR3 sequence is CASSSTGQGFYGQYF. The CDR3 coding sequence is TGTGCCAGCAGTTCTACGGGACAGGGTTTCTACGGGCAGTACTTC.

The chain uses TRBV7-2 and TRBJ1-1, with unresolved D. V was clipped by 1 base and J by 0 bases, with 6 bases between them. Germline CDR1 and CDR2: SGHTA and FQGNSA. The CDR3 spans 14 residues. The chain's CDR3 is CASSLGRLNTEAFF. CDR3 nucleotide sequence: TGTGCCAGCAGCTTAGGGCGGCTGAACACTGAAGCTTTCTTT.

The gene calls are TRBV20-1 and TRBJ2-2; 10 bases line up with TRBD1. This CDR3 is built from 16 residues. Germline loops: CDR1 DFQATT, CDR2 SNEGSKA (reference sequence). V shed 4 bases, J shed 0 bases, and the junction held 5 bases outside the gene matches. The CDR3 nucleotides are TGCAGTGCTACCGGGACAGGGGACCCGAACACCGGGGAGCTGTTTTTT. This translates into CSATGTGDPNTGELFF.

There are many counts of this clonotype. The V gene is TRBV5-4, the J gene TRBJ1-1, with D unresolved. Germline CDR1 reads SGHNT; CDR2 reads YYREEE (reference sequence). This CDR3 spans 13 amino acids. V shed 4 bases and J shed 1 base, with 8 bases lying between them. The CDR3 spells CASSLPSNTEAFF. The CDR3 region has the DNA TGTGCCAGCAGCCTTCCTTCGAACACTGAAGCTTTCTTT.

This clonotype was recorded many times. The gene calls are TRBV19 and TRBJ2-2, with D perhaps being TRBD1 or TRBD2 (5 bases each). The germline V gene encodes CDR1 LNHDA and CDR2 SQIVND (reference sequence). V lost 8 bases and J lost 9, with 10 bases in between. The CDR3 extends over 11 amino acids. Here the CDR3 DNA reads TGTGCCAGTCTACGGGGCCGGGAGCTGTTTTTT. Its translation: CASLRGRELFF.

This clonotype was recorded at least ten times. The chain employs TRBV9 and TRBJ2-2, with D unclear. Germline V gene lookup returns CDR1 SGDLS and CDR2 YYNGEE. V gave up 4 bases and J gave up 2 bases, with 6 bases separating them. The CDR3 contains 13 residues. The CDR3 nucleotides read TGTGCCAGCAGCCCCCACAACACCGGGGAGCTGTTTTTT. Amino acid sequence: CASSPHNTGELFF.

This clonotype showed up many times. The chain has TRBV20-1 and TRBJ2-1, with TRBD2 matching over 12 bases. The CDR3 has 17 amino acids. Germline V gene sequence: CDR1 DFQATT, CDR2 SNEGSKA (reference sequence). V gave up 2 bases and J gave up 0 bases; unmatched junction bases: 5. CDR3 sequence (DNA): TGCAGTGCTAGAAAACTAGCGGGAGGCTACTCCTACAATGAGCAGTTCTTC. As protein: CSARKLAGGYSYNEQFF.

This clonotype was counted a few times. A read error may account for a junction end that differs from germline. The chain uses TRBV12-3 or TRBV12-4 and TRBJ1-1; 7 bases are a match to TRBD1. The CDR3 totals 13 residues. CDR3 amino acids: CASNLGGWSEAFF. The CDR3 coding sequence is TGTGCCAGCAATTTAGGGGGCTGGAGTGAAGCTTTCTTT.

The rearrangement joins TRBV20-1 to TRBJ2-3; the D is unclear. Germline values: CDR1 DFQATT, CDR2 SNEGSKA (reference sequence). Between the trimmed V and J ends, which lost 4 bases and 0 bases, there was a span of 2 bases. This CDR3 contains 11 residues. The CDR3 sequence: CSATSTDTQYF. For the CDR3, the DNA is TGCAGTGCTACCAGCACAGATACGCAGTATTTT.

The chain joins TRBV3-1 to TRBJ2-7; 7 nucleotides align to TRBD2. Germline V gene lookup returns CDR1 LGHDT and CDR2 YNNKEL (reference sequence). The trim removed 0 bases at V and 1 base at J, leaving 6 bases unmatched. This CDR3 has 16 residues. CDR3 in amino acids: CASSQDGTNPSYEQYF. CDR3 DNA: TGTGCCAGCAGCCAAGACGGGACTAACCCATCCTACGAGCAGTACTTC.

This clonotype was counted many times. J is TRBJ1-1 and V is TRBV27, with D hard to call. With 0 bases removed from V and 11 bases from J, the gap between germline ends came to 16 bases. This CDR3 comprises 14 residues. Germline CDR1 reads MNHEY; CDR2 reads SMNVEV (reference sequence). This CDR3 reads CASSLSRGSRTAFF. In DNA, the CDR3 is TGTGCCAGCAGTTTATCCAGAGGCTCGCGGACGGCTTTCTTT.

In this sample, this clonotype turned up many times. V gene TRBV5-4 combines with J gene TRBJ2-1; the D gene could be TRBD1 or TRBD2 (5 bases each). Deletions cut 4 bases from V and 8 bases from J, with 19 bases between. The germline V gene encodes CDR1 SGHNT and CDR2 YYREEE (reference sequence). The CDR3 runs 15 residues. CDR3 sequence: CASSTPGQDMHEQFF. Written as DNA, the CDR3 is TGTGCCAGCAGCACACCGGGGCAGGATATGCATGAGCAGTTCTTC.

For this clonotype: With a much larger clone just one base away, this may be a read error. The V gene is TRBV5-1, the J gene TRBJ2-5, with D possibly being TRBD1 (5 bases). The CDR3 loop spans 13 amino acids. Germline CDR1 SGHRS, CDR2 YFSETQ. The CDR3 reads CVSSLDTQETQYF. In DNA form, the CDR3 reads TGCGTCAGCAGCTTGGACACACAAGAGACCCAGTACTTC.

This clonotype was counted only a few times. V and J are TRBV5-6 and TRBJ1-2; D is possibly TRBD1 (5 bases). CDR3 length: 16 amino acids. CDR1 is SGHDT, CDR2 YYEEEE, per germline. The V gene lost 2 bases and the J gene lost 0 bases, with 14 bases spanning the gap. CDR3 bases: TGTGCCAGCAGCTTAGGGGACGAAGTGCCTAACTATGGCTACACCTTC. It encodes CASSLGDEVPNYGYTF.